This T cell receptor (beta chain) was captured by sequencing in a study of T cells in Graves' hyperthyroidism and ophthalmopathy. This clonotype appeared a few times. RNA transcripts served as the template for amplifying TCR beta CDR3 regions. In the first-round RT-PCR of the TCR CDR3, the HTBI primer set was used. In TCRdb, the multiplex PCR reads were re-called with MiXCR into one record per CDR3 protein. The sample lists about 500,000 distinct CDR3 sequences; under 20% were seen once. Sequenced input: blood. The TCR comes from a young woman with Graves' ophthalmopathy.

The CDR3 nucleotides are TGTGCCAGCAGCCAAGCATCTAACACTGAAGCTTTCTTT. This translates into CASSQASNTEAFF. V usage is TRBV14 and J usage is TRBJ1-1; D unresolved. Germline V CDR1 and CDR2: SGHDN, FVKESK. Trimming cost V 1 base and J 2 bases, with 5 bases left between them. This CDR3 has 13 amino acids.